This entry concerns a single T cell receptor (beta chain). This clonotype was observed a few times. What antigen it recognizes has not been identified. No clone much larger than this one lies a single base away; base qualities are absent. The library was obtained by 5' RACE. The sequencing machine was an Illumina HiSeq 2500. A second PCR of about 7 to 12 cycles was performed with a sample-barcoded 5' primer and a J-beta primer mix. Each TCR beta cDNA molecule received a unique molecular identifier from a template-switch 5' adaptor carrying 12 random nucleotides. Each sample yielded at least 2.5 million CDR3-containing paired-end reads. First-strand cDNA synthesis was performed from all RNA using the Mint cDNA synthesis kit, with priming by a TRBC-specific oligonucleotide. Following uracil-DNA glycosylase treatment, all cDNA underwent a first 18-cycle PCR with the universal primers M1SS and BC2_uni_R. The study's own analysis went as follows. For normalization, 1 million high-quality reads were randomly selected from each sample, with every read carrying a distinct molecular identifier. Reads sharing molecular identifiers were discarded rather than binned into consensus sequences. MiTCR, run with a Q25 quality threshold and the strictest error-elimination algorithm, handled CDR3 identification, clonotype clustering and error correction. Lower-bound total TCR beta diversity was estimated with a nonparametric unseen species model using Euler transformation. The raw public data were reprocessed by TCRdb itself: fastp quality trimming at Q25, MiXCR clonotype calling, in-frame beta chains only. Records with the same CDR3 protein are collapsed into one entry carrying the most frequent genes and DNA. TCRdb assigned the V and J calls; the authors' analysis was not used. Across this sample there are approximately 1.5 million distinct CDR3 sequences, with roughly 43% seen only once. Just over 4% of the sample belongs to the ten largest clones.

Donors were a few dozen systemically healthy Caucasian individuals from Russia aged roughly 6 to 90 years. Each donor gave roughly 9.5 milliliters of peripheral blood, collected into EDTA-treated Vacutainer tubes. Ficoll-Paque density-gradient centrifugation was used to isolate PBMCs, with at least 6.5 million per sample. Total RNA, at least 5 micrograms per sample, was extracted from PBMCs with Trizol reagent. For every donor, flow cytometry on a PBMC aliquot measured the percentage of naive CD45RAhigh/CD27high T cells. These data belong to a study of blood T cells in healthy people across ages (dated by TCRdb to about 2015). Study-wide context: In model experiments, template switching captured about one uniquely barcoded TCR beta cDNA molecule for every two T cells. To avoid experimental bias, donors of different ages were randomly spread across the sequencing lanes. Age-related changes in TCR beta repertoire diversity were measured in the study by deep sequencing normalized with unique cDNA molecular identifiers. For two donors (one aged 18 to 30 and one aged 80 or older), the study analyzed two additional independent replicas of 1 million unique cDNA reads from the same blood draw. The donors were divided into four age groups: young (average approximately 17 years), middle-aged (about 39), aged (roughly 60) and long-lived (82). Overall study outcomes, separate from this receptor: Because the CMV infection status of the donors was unknown, age-related changes in expanded clonotypes may potentially have been confounded. Compared with the aged group, the long-lived group had more naive CD4+ T cells, fewer expanded clones and increased TCR diversity, a pattern suggesting age selection. A strong correlation was found between observed TCR beta diversity and the percentage of naive T cells measured by flow cytometry. Conclusive comparison of naive and antigen-experienced compartments was prevented by the profiling of bulk unsorted PBMCs. Observed TCR beta diversity per million T cells fell roughly linearly with age, and a significant reduction was already apparent by age roughly 41. Estimates of total diversity based on one million sequenced T cells were considered lower bounds and underestimates.

The CDR3 starts with the cysteine, ends with the phenylalanine, and has 16 residues. Only the CDR3 DNA stays, 48 bases, in frame from base 1. After removal of 6 bases from V and 4 bases from J, the junction retains 11 bases not matched to a gene. As encoded in the germline V gene (reference sequence), CDR1 is SEHNR while CDR2 is FQNEAQ. Sample: blood. In this chain, TRBV7-9 is recombined with TRBJ1-1, and TRBD1 matches 10 of the central bases. This receptor was taken from a woman between 18 and 30 years old in good health. The DNA sequence is as follows: TGTGCCAGCAGGAGCCGGGACAGGGGAAGGGTCACTGAAGCTTTCTTT. It encodes CASRSRDRGRVTEAFF.